This T cell receptor (beta chain) was sequenced for a study of naive and memory T cell subsets. V was shortened by 10 bases and J by 5 bases, with 20 bases between the two germline ends. Germline V lookup: CDR1 LNHDA, CDR2 SQIVND (reference sequence). The CDR3 has 14 residues. Four PCR rounds used nested alpha and beta constant region primers plus the SP2 primer. MiXCR, applied by TCRdb to the 5' RACE reads, yields one record per CDR3 protein. The sample consists of roughly 48,000 distinct CDR3 sequences, about 4.8% of them appearing once. This clonotype was recorded many times. TCR cDNA received a 3' ligated oligonucleotide that carried a UMI.

The sequence derives from a female donor in good health. V and J are TRBV19 and TRBJ2-5, with D tentatively TRBD2 (5 bases). CDR3 sequence reads: CATKDSSRRETQYF. The CDR3 nucleotides are TGTGCCACCAAGGATTCCTCGCGGAGGGAGACCCAGTACTTC.